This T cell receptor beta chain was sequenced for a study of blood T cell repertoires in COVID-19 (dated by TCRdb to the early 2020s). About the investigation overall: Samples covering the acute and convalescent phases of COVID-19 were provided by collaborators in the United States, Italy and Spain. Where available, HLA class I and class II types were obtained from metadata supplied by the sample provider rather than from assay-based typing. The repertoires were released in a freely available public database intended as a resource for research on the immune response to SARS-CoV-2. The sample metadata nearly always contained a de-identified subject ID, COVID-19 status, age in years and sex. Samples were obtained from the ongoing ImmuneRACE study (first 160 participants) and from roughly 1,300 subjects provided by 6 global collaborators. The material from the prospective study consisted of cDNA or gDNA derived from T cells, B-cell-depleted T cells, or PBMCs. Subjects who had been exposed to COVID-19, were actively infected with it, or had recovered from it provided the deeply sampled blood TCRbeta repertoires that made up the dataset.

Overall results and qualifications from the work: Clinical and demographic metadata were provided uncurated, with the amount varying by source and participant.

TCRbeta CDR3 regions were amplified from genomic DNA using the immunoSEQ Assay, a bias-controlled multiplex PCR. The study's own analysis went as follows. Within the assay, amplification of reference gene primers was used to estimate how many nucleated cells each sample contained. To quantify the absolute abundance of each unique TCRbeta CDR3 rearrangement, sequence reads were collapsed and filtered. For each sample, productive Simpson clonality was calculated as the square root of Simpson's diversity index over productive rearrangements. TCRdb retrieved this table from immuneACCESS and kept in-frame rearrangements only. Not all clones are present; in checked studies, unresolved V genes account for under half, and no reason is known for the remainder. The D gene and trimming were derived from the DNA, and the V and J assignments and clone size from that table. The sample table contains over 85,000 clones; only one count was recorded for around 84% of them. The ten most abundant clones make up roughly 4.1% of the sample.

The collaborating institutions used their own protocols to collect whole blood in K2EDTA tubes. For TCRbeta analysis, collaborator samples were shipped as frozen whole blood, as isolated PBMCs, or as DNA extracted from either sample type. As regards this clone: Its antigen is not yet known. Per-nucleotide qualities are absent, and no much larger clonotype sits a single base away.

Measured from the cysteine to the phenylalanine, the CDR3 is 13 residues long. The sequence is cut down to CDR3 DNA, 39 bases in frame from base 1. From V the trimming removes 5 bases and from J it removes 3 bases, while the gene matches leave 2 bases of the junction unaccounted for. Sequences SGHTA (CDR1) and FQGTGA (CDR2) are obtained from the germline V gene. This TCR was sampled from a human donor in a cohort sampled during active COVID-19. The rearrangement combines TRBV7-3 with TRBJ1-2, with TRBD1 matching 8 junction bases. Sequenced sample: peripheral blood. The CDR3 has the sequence CASSPGQDYGYTF. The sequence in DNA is TGTGCCAGCAGCCCGGGACAGGACTATGGCTACACCTTC.